This TCR beta chain emerged from a study of T cell repertoires in cytomegalovirus infection. Overall study: Epitope selection comprised recently identified HLA-C-restricted CMV epitopes and well-studied HLA-B-restricted CMV epitopes. Both CMV infection and a matching HLA type were indicated by public TCR beta signatures. Broader study findings: Dominating the ex vivo response were TCR beta clonotypes that were CMV-specific and HLA-C-restricted.

TCRdb recomputed calls from the reads with MiXCR, one row per CDR3 protein. The sample shows about 74,000 distinct CDR3 sequences, 25% to 30% of them seen only once. In its sample, this clonotype was seen a few times. Its specificity is unknown. Unmatched junction bases numbered 15, after V lost 5 bases and J lost 12 bases. Germline V gives CDR1 SGHVS, CDR2 FQNEAQ. The CDR3 is 14 residues long. Material: CD8+ T cells from cultured PBMCs, obtained from culture after CMV antigen stimulation. The receptor was isolated from a human donor in good health (CMV status not recorded). Some clones in this sample may be carry-over from other donors' samples. The chain has TRBV7-8 and TRBJ2-7; 8 bases agree with TRBD1. Here the CDR3 DNA reads TGTGCCAGCAGCCTGTCCGGGACAGGTACGAAGCTGTACTTC. Translating it yields CASSLSGTGTKLYF. The variable domain in full, with the rest retrieved from reference TRBV7-8 and TRBJ2-7, is GAGVSQSPRYKVAKRGQDVALRCDPISGHVSLFWYQQALGQGPEFLTYFQNEAQLDKSGLPSDRFFAERPEGSVSTLKIQRTQQEDSAVYLCASSLSGTGTKLYFGPGTRLTVT.